This TCR beta chain was identified in a study of vaccination and CD4 T cells after COVID-19. This clonotype was seen a handful of times. Its antigen is unknown. The CDR3 consists of 10 residues. V was trimmed by 9 bases and J by 6 bases, leaving 6 bases between them. Germline V gene lookup returns CDR1 LNHDA and CDR2 SQIVND (reference sequence). Cultured CD4+ T cell DNA underwent sequencing with the Oncomine TCR Beta short-read assay. TCRdb re-analysed the PCR reads in MiXCR, keeping a single row per CDR3 protein. The table records about 12,000 distinct CDR3 sequences, roughly 60% of them present only once. Treatment meaning: roughly 10-day PBMC culture with coronavirus spike peptide pools or control peptides (ViraFEST assay).

This receptor was taken from a human donor who had recovered from COVID-19. The V and J genes are TRBV19 and TRBJ1-5, with no clear D. Specimen: CD4+ T cells from blood, cultured in vitro. The CDR3 DNA is TGTGCCAGATTAAGTCAGCCCCAGCATTTT. Its protein is CARLSQPQHF.